What follows is one TCR beta chain and its context. Its antigen is still unknown. Base qualities are not recorded, but no much larger clone differs from it by a single base. The germline V gene sets CDR1 to SGHRS and CDR2 to YFSETQ. The CDR3 covers 13 residues, taking in both the cysteine and the phenylalanine. CDR3 DNA only is kept here, 39 bases in frame from base 1. V and J lose 2 bases and 5 bases, and a span of 10 bases separates them. This sample was taken from a study of cytomegalovirus exposure and HLA in healthy donors (TCRdb year 2017). With regard to the full study: According to a later analysis, the approximately 130 validation repertoires were produced on the same platform as the 666 repertoires of the first cohort. Along with the approximately 700-subject first cohort, a separate validation cohort of around 120 different subjects was used. The study was designed to test whether signatures of past pathogen exposure could be identified by cataloging public T cell receptors. To predict cytomegalovirus infection status, the study combined high-throughput TCR immunosequencing, statistical association of individual TCRs with disease status, and machine learning. What the authors observed across the whole study: Subsequent analysis determined that TCRs grouped into clusters in the first cohort also showed a tendency toward co-occurrence across the roughly 130 validation repertoires, and roughly 94% of cluster scores exceeded 0. A few of the identified cytomegalovirus-associated TCR beta chains were confirmed in vitro to be specific for cytomegalovirus antigens. A later analysis lacked HLA typing for the validation cohort, so it scored co-occurrence in that cohort across all 130 or so repertoires. While some public TCRs were present in many individuals, most TCR sequences turned up only very rarely across donors. The study gave a list of about 160 TCR beta chains associated with cytomegalovirus. It was suggested by the authors that the approach could potentially be generalized to other disease states and immunological phenotypes. The classifier was reported to diagnose cytomegalovirus status with high specificity and sensitivity in both the original and validation cohorts.

Separate from the roughly 630-subject first cohort, the validation cohort of 95 to 150 subjects was the group to which the donors belonged. Library preparation used the immunoSEQ multiplex PCR assay. For the original study's pipeline: A statistical classification framework was built for diagnosing cytomegalovirus status from the catalog of TCR beta chain sequences. The immuneACCESS repertoire file appears here via TCRdb, limited to in-frame rearrangements. These files lack a portion of the clones; in checked studies, under half of the deficit traces to unresolved V genes, and the cause of the others is not known. That table furnishes V, J and clone size, whereas the DNA furnished D and trimming. The sample profile shows some 340,000 clones; roughly 87% of them were found once. Jointly, the top ten make up about 1% of the sample.

The sequencing sample was made of PBMCs. The sequence came from a woman aged 25 to 39 in good health and CMV-seropositive. This chain is built from TRBV5-1 and TRBJ2-5; no D gene can be assigned with confidence. The DNA is TGCGCCAGCAGCTTAGTCCCCGGGGAGACCCAGTACTTC. Translated, this gives CASSLVPGETQYF.